This entry is about one T cell receptor beta chain. Germline loops: CDR1 LNHDA, CDR2 SQIVND (reference sequence). The CDR3 runs 14 residues. Unmatched junction bases numbered 6, after V lost 5 bases and J lost 7 bases. These data belong to a study of blood T cell repertoires in COVID-19. The authors' processing: Amplifying reference gene primers gave estimates of nucleated cell counts. TCRdb's copy holds only in-frame clones and misses some; the assay was immunoSEQ multiplex PCR. V and J calls and clone size are copied from that table; D and trimming were computed from the DNA. This repertoire shows around 200,000 clones, about 85% found once; its top ten account for 12%.

The rearrangement uses TRBV19 and TRBJ1-5; TRBD1 aligns across 9 bases. The receptor's source is a woman under 30 who had recovered from COVID-19. The specimen sequenced was peripheral blood. Here the CDR3 DNA reads TGTGCCAGTAGTTGGGACAGGGAAGGACAGCCCCAGCATTTT. It translates to CASSWDREGQPQHF.